This T cell receptor beta chain was recorded in a study of cytomegalovirus exposure and HLA in healthy donors. For this clone: What it recognizes is unknown.

Broader study findings: In a later analysis, a missense DCLRE1C variant was linked to TCR beta V- and J-gene trimming. Previously analyzed data showed that most TCR beta V segments were productive at a frequency of about 90% or about 30%.

V shed 0 bases, J shed 4 bases, and the junction held 5 bases outside the gene matches. The germline gives CDR1 MRHNA, CDR2 SNTAGT. The CDR3 has 15 amino acids. PCR was performed using 60 Vbeta and 13 Jbeta primers. The authors' processing: The count from a later analysis was 79 million or so unique TCR beta chains, some 10 million of them shared. The method was immunoSEQ multiplex PCR; TCRdb's version includes in-frame clones alone and lacks a portion of them. The V and J calls and clone size come from that table; D and trimming were worked out from the DNA. The sample carries around 250,000 clones, about 86% recorded once.

The sequencing input was PBMCs. The sequence was collected from a woman in her fifties or sixties in good health and CMV-seropositive. This chain connects TRBV6-4 to TRBJ1-2, with TRBD1 matching 7 bases. The CDR3 DNA is TGTGCCAGCAGTGACTCGAACACAGGGGCCTATGGCTACACCTTC. Translation gives CASSDSNTGAYGYTF.